This TCR beta chain was retrieved from a study of OX40 agonist ivuxolimab in advanced cancers. Study overall: The group had a mean age of around 60 years, ranged from roughly 20 to 79, and was 80% to 85% male.

The V and J ends lost 8 bases and 7 bases, in that order; junction bases with no gene match: 12. Germline V gene data show CDR1 as LNHDA and CDR2 as SQIVND (reference sequence). The CDR3 sequence is 15 residues long. Produced via immunoSEQ multiplex PCR; TCRdb's table is partial and in-frame only. The data show roughly 60,000 clones, roughly nine tenths seen once. Individuals having autoimmune disease history or systemic immunosuppression were not enrolled. The chain recombines TRBV19 with TRBJ1-5; 9 bases are a match to TRBD1. The material was CD4+ or CD8+ T cells sorted from blood, obtained in a trial of the OX40 agonist ivuxolimab. The clonotype comes from an adult with an advanced solid tumor such as melanoma, head and neck, liver or kidney cancer. The CDR3 region has the DNA TGTGCCAGTTTACAGGGGGCCGGACAACTGCAGCCCCAGCATTTT. Its protein product is CASLQGAGQLQPQHF.